These 6 T cell receptor beta chains share one sample of origin, sequenced in a study of control samples from healthy donors and cancer patients. This table comes from immunoSEQ multiplex PCR, and its TCRdb copy is limited to in-frame clones, with some not included. The sample yields 150,000 or so clones, roughly nine tenths seen once. Sequencing used blood. The receptors originated from a young man in good health.

This chain links TRBV29-1 with TRBJ2-7, with a possible D match to TRBD1 (5 bases). Germline V CDR1 and CDR2: SQVTM, ANQGSEA. This CDR3 has 12 residues. V was clipped by 4 bases and J by 4 bases, with 11 bases between them. The CDR3 DNA is TGCAGCGTTGGACCAGGGCTATACGAGCAGTACTTC. Its translation is CSVGPGLYEQYF.

This clone appeared a single time. The CDR3 spells CASSSGRTGVATEAFF. DNA of the CDR3: TGTGCCAGCAGTTCCGGACGGACAGGGGTGGCCACTGAAGCTTTCTTT. The genes are TRBV6-5 and TRBJ1-1; 9 bases align to TRBD1. V dropped 4 bases and J dropped 4; count of bases not matched to a gene: 10. Germline loops: CDR1 MNHEY, CDR2 SVGAGI. The CDR3 length is 16 residues.

The chain combines TRBV2 with TRBJ2-7, with a tentative D call TRBD2 (6 bases). Trimming removed 3 bases at V and 0 bases at J, with 18 bases between. The CDR3 runs to 17 residues. Germline CDR1 SNHLY, CDR2 FYNNEI. The CDR3 nucleotides are TGTGCCAGCAGTGAGACCCATCCTAGCGTATACTCCTACGAGCAGTACTTC. Encoded protein: CASSETHPSVYSYEQYF.

The chain uses TRBV5-1 and TRBJ2-7; D is uncertain. Germline CDR1 is SGHRS and CDR2 is YFSETQ. The V end lost 1 base, the J end lost 7 bases, and 12 bases lay between the germline ends. CDR3 length equals 13 residues. The CDR3 DNA sequence: TGCGCCAGCAGCTTGAATCAGCGACCTGAGCAGTACTTC. This encodes CASSLNQRPEQYF. The variable domain in full, with the rest retrieved from reference TRBV5-1 and TRBJ2-7, is KAGVTQTPRYLIKTRGQQVTLSCSPISGHRSVSWYQQTPGQGLQFLFEYFSETQRNKGNFPGRFSGRQFSNSRSEMNVSTLELGDSALYLCASSLNQRPEQYFGPGTRLTVT.

This chain links TRBV12-3 or TRBV12-4 with TRBJ2-3; D might be TRBD1 (5 bases). Trimming stripped 5 bases from V and 7 bases from J, with 10 bases between. The CDR3 runs to 12 residues. CDR3 in amino acids: CASSSREYTQYF. The CDR3 coding sequence is TGTGCCAGCAGTAGCAGGGAATATACGCAGTATTTT.

V gene TRBV18 combines with J gene TRBJ2-7, with D perhaps TRBD1 or TRBD2 (5 bases each). The V and J ends lost 6 bases and 5 bases respectively, with 14 bases between them. This CDR3 spans 13 amino acids. The germline V gene encodes CDR1 KGHSH and CDR2 LQKENI. DNA of the CDR3: TGTGCCAGCTCGTACGGGGCTATCGACGAGCAGTACTTC. Translated, it gives CASSYGAIDEQYF.